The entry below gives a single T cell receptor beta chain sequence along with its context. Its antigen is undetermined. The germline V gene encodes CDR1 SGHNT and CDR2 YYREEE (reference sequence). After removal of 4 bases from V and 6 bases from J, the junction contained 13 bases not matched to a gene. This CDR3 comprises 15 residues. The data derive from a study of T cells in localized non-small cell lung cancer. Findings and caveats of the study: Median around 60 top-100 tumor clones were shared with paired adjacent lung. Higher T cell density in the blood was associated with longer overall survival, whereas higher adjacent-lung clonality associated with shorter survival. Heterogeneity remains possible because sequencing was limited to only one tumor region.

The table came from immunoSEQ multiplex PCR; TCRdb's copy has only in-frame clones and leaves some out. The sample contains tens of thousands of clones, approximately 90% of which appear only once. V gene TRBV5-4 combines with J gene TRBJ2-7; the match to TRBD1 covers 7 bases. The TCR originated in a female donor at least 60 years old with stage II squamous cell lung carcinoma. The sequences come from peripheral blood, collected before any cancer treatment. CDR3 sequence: CASSPAGTENVEQYF. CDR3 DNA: TGTGCCAGCAGCCCGGCCGGGACAGAGAACGTCGAGCAGTACTTC.